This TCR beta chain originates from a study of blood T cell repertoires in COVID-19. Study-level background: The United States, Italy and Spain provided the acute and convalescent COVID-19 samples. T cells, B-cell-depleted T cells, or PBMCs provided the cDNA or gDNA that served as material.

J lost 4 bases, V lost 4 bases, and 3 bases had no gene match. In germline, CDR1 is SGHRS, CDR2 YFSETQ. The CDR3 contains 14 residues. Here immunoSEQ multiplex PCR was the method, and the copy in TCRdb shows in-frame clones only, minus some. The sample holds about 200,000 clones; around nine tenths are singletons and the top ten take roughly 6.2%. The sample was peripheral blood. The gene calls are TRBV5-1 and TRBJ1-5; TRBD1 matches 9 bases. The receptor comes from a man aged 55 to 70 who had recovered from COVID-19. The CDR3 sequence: CASSPGTGNQPQHF. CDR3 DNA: TGCGCCAGCAGCCCCGGGACAGGGAATCAGCCCCAGCATTTT.